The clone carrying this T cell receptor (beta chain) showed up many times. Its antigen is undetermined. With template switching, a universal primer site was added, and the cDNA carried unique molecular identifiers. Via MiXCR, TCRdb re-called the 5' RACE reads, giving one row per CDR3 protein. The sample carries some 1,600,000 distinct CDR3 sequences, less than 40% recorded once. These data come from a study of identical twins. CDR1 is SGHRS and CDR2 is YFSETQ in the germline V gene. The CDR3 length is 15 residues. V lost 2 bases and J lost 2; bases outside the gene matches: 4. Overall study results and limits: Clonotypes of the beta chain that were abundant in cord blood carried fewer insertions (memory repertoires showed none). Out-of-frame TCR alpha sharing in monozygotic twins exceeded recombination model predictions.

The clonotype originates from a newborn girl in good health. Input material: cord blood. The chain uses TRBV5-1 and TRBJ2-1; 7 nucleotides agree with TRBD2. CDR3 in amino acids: CASSFLADPYNEQFF. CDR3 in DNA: TGCGCCAGCAGCTTCCTAGCGGACCCCTACAATGAGCAGTTCTTC. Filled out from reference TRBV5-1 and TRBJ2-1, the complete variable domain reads KAGVTQTPRYLIKTRGQQVTLSCSPISGHRSVSWYQQTPGQGLQFLFEYFSETQRNKGNFPGRFSGRQFSNSRSEMNVSTLELGDSALYLCASSFLADPYNEQFFGPGTRLTVL.